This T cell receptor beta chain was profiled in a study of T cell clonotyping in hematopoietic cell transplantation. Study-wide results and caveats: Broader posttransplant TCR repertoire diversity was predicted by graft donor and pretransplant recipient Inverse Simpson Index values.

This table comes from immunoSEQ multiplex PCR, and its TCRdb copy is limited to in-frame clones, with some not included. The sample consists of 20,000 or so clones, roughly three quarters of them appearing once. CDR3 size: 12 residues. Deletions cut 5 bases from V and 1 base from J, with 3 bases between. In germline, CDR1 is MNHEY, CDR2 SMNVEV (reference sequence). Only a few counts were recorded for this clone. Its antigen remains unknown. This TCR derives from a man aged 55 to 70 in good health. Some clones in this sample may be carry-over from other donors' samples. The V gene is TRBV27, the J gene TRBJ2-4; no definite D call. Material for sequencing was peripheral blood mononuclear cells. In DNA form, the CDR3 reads TGTGCCAGCAGTGAGGCCAAAAACATTCAGTACTTC. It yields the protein CASSEAKNIQYF.